Listed below are T cell receptor beta chains from one sample, sequenced in a study of cytomegalovirus exposure and HLA in healthy donors. Produced via immunoSEQ multiplex PCR; TCRdb's table is partial and in-frame only. The sample lists under 200,000 clones; roughly 80% were seen once. Source material: PBMCs. The receptor set was obtained from a woman aged 18-35 years in good health and CMV-seronegative. The CDR3 runs from the conserved cysteine through the conserved F or W. The D gene is left open where the match is weak. Clone size appears in some rows only: once, few, many, or a class for an expanded clone.

NA 17 TRBJ2-1 NA TRBV28 CASSSGDYRGPNNEQFF TGTGCCAGCAGTTCGGGAGATTACAGGGGCCCTAACAATGAGCAGTTCTTC
NA 14 TRBJ1-2 TRBD1 TRBV5-6 CASSLDRGNYGYTF TGTGCCAGCAGCTTGGACAGGGGGAACTATGGCTACACCTTC
NA 14 TRBJ2-7 NA TRBV11-2 CASSFLAAAGEQYF TGTGCCAGCAGCTTTTTGGCAGCTGCGGGGGAGCAGTACTTC
NA 15 TRBJ2-1 NA TRBV7-8 CASSLVGGSYNEQFF TGTGCCAGCAGCTTAGTGGGGGGTTCCTACAATGAGCAGTTCTTC
NA 14 TRBJ1-2 NA TRBV27 CASSPRGGSYGYTF TGTGCCAGCAGTCCCCGGGGGGGGAGCTATGGCTACACCTTC
NA 15 TRBJ1-3 NA TRBV6-6 CASSDRQFSGNTIYF TGTGCCAGCAGCGATAGACAGTTTTCTGGAAACACCATATATTTT
NA 15 TRBJ1-1 NA TRBV27 CASGPRTALNTEAFF TGTGCCAGCGGACCTAGGACTGCCTTGAACACTGAAGCTTTCTTT
NA 15 TRBJ1-1 NA TRBV19 CASSMDRGRGTEAFF TGTGCCAGTAGTATGGATCGAGGACGGGGGACTGAAGCTTTCTTT
NA 16 TRBJ1-5 TRBD1 TRBV27 CASSFTTGGGNQPQHF TGTGCCAGCAGTTTTACGACAGGGGGGGGCAATCAGCCCCAGCATTTT
NA 15 TRBJ2-7 TRBD2 TRBV7-8 CASSLARTSGYEQYF TGTGCCAGCAGCTTAGCCCGGACTAGCGGATACGAGCAGTACTTC
NA 14 TRBJ2-3 NA TRBV7-2 CATLGAGSTDTQYF TGTGCCACCTTGGGGGCGGGTAGCACAGATACGCAGTATTTT
NA 11 TRBJ2-2 NA TRBV20-1 CSALNGGELFF TGCAGTGCGCTAAATGGCGGGGAGCTGTTTTTT
NA 13 TRBJ2-2 NA TRBV6-6 CASSTRDAGELFF TGTGCCAGCAGCACACGGGATGCCGGGGAGCTGTTTTTT
few 15 TRBJ2-2 NA TRBV5-1 CASSLSGSDTGELFF TGCGCCAGCAGCTTATCAGGCTCGGACACCGGGGAGCTGTTTTTT
NA 16 TRBJ2-3 TRBD2 TRBV10-3 CAISEGIAGVGDTQYF TGTGCCATCAGTGAGGGGATAGCGGGAGTGGGAGATACGCAGTATTTT
NA 17 TRBJ1-4 NA TRBV21-1 CASSRGDRHATNEKLFF TGTGCCAGCAGCCGCGGGGACAGACATGCAACTAATGAAAAACTGTTTTTT
NA 16 TRBJ2-1 TRBD2 TRBV27 CASSFLTTSDYNEQFF TGTGCCAGCAGTTTCCTAACGACTAGCGATTACAATGAGCAGTTCTTC
NA 14 TRBJ1-6 NA TRBV10-1 CASKLVRGNSPLHF TGCGCCAGCAAGCTAGTCAGGGGCAATTCACCCCTCCACTTT
NA 15 TRBJ1-2 TRBD1 TRBV7-9 CASSFMDRAGYGYTF TGTGCCAGCAGCTTCATGGACAGGGCGGGCTATGGCTACACCTTC
NA 14 TRBJ2-6 NA TRBV6-1 CASISRSGANVLTF TGTGCCAGCATATCACGGTCTGGGGCCAACGTCCTGACTTTC